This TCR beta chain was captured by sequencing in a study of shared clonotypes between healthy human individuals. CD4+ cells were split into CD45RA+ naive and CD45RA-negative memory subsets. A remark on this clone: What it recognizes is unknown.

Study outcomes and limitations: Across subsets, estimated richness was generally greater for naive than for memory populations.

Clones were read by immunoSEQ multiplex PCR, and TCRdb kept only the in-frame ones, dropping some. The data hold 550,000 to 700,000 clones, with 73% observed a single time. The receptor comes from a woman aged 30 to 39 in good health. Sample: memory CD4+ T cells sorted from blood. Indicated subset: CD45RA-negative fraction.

In DNA, the CDR3 is TGTGCCAGCAGTCCCCGGGACAGAGGGTCCTACAATGAGCAGTTCTTC. This encodes CASSPRDRGSYNEQFF. The chain links TRBV27 to TRBJ2-1; 7 bases are shared with TRBD1. The CDR3 length is 16 residues. V gave up 5 bases and J gave up 1 base; unmatched junction bases: 8. Germline lookup yields CDR1 MNHEY and CDR2 SMNVEV (reference sequence).